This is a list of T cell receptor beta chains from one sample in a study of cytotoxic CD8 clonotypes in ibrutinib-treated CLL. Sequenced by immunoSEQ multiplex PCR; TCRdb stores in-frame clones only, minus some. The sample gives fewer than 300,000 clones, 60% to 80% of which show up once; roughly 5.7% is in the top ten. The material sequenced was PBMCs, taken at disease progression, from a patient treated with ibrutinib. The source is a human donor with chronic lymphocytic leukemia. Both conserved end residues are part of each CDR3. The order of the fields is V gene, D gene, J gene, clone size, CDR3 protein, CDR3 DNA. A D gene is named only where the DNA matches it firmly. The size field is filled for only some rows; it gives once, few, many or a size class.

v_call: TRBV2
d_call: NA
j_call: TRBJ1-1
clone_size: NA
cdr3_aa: CASSGETGRMFMNTEAFF
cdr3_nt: TGTGCCAGCAGTGGAGAAACGGGACGGATGTTCATGAACACTGAAGCTTTCTTT

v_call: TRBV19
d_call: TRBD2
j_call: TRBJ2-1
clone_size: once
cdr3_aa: CASSSSGLTYNEQFF
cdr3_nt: TGTGCCAGTTCTTCTAGCGGACTTACCTACAATGAGCAGTTCTTC

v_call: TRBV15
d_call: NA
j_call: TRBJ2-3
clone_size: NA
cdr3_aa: CATSRERGGSGDTQYF
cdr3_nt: TGTGCCACCAGCAGAGAGAGGGGGGGGAGCGGAGATACGCAGTATTTT

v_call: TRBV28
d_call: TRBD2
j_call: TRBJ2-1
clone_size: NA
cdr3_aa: CASSYGLAGEWNGEQFF
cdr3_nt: TGTGCCAGCAGTTACGGACTAGCGGGAGAGTGGAACGGTGAGCAGTTCTTC

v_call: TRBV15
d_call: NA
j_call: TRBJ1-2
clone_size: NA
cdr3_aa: CATSMYSRNYGYTF
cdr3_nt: TGTGCCACCAGCATGTACAGCCGGAACTATGGCTACACCTTC

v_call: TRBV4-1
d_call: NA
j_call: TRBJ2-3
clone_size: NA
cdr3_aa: CASSQVVMGVARTSTDTQYF
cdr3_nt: TGCGCCAGCAGCCAAGTAGTGATGGGCGTCGCCAGGACTAGCACAGATACGCAGTATTTT

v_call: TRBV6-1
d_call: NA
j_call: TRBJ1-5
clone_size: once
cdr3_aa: CASSYGQSNQPQHF
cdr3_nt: TGTGCCAGCAGCTACGGACAGAGCAATCAGCCCCAGCATTTT

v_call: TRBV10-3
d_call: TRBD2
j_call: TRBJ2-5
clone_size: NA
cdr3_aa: CAISDLAGTEETQYF
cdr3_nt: TGTGCCATCAGTGACCTAGCGGGGACCGAAGAGACCCAGTACTTC

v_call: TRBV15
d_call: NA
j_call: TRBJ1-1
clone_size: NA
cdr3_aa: CATSRDLGQPNTEAFF
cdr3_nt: TGTGCCACCAGCAGAGATCTAGGACAGCCGAACACTGAAGCTTTCTTT

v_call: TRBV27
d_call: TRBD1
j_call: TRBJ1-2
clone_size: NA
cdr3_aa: CASSLSPGQGLVGYTF
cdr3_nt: TGTGCCAGCAGTCTGTCCCCGGGACAGGGGTTGGTTGGCTACACCTTC

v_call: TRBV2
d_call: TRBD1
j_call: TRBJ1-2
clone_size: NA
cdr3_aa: CASRDETGGSYGYTF
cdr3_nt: TGTGCCAGCAGGGACGAGACAGGGGGCTCCTATGGCTACACCTTC

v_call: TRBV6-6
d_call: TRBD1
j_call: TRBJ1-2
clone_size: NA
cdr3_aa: CASSYSGQEYYGYTF
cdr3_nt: TGTGCCAGCAGTTACTCGGGACAGGAATACTATGGCTACACCTTC

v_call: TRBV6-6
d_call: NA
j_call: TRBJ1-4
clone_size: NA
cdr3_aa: CASSYSLGEARKVF
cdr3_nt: TGTGCCAGCAGTTACTCGTTGGGGGAAGCCAGGAAGGTGTTT

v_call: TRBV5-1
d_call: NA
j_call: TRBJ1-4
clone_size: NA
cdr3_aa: CASSLRSLATNEKLFF
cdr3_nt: TGCGCCAGCAGCTTGAGGTCGCTTGCAACTAATGAAAAACTGTTTTTT

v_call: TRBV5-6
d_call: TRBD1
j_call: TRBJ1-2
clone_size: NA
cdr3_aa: CASTYRTGAIPRGGYGYTF
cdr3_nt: TGTGCCAGCACCTATCGGACAGGGGCTATCCCCCGCGGGGGATATGGCTACACCTTC

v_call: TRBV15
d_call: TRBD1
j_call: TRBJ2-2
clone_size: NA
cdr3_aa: CATSTRDRSTGELFF
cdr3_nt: TGTGCCACCAGCACCCGGGACAGAAGCACCGGGGAGCTGTTTTTT

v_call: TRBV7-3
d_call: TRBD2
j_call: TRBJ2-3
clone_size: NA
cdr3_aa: CASSLGLAADTQYF
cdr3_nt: TGTGCCAGCAGCCTGGGACTAGCGGCAGATACGCAGTATTTT

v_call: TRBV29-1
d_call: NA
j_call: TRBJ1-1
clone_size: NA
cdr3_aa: CSVEGTGNAEAFF
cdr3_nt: TGCAGCGTTGAAGGGACGGGAAATGCTGAAGCTTTCTTT

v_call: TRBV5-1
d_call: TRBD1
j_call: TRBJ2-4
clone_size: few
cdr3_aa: CASSSTLSQGSIQYF
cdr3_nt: TGCGCCAGCAGCTCCACTCTTTCACAGGGGAGCATTCAGTACTTC

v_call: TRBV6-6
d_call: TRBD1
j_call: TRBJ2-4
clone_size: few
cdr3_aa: CASSGTGGSRYF
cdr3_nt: TGTGCCAGCAGTGGGACAGGGGGATCGCGGTACTTC

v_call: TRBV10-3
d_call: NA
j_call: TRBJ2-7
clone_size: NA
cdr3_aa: CAISATTGINEQYF
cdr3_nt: TGTGCCATCAGTGCAACCACAGGTATCAACGAGCAGTACTTC

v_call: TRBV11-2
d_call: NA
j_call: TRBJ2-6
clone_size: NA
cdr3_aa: CASSLLDREVGANVLTF
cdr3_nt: TGTGCCAGCAGCTTACTTGACCGAGAGGTTGGGGCCAACGTCCTGACTTTC

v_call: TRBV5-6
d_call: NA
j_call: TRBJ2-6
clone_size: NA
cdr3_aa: CASSFLSSEGSGANVLTF
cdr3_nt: TGTGCCAGCAGCTTTCTCTCCTCTGAGGGCTCTGGGGCCAACGTCCTGACTTTC

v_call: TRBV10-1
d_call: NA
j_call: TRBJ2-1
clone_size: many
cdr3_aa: CASSENWDEQFF
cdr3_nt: TGCGCCAGCAGTGAGAATTGGGATGAGCAGTTCTTC

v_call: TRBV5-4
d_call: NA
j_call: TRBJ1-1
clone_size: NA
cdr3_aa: CASSLGSATHTEAFF
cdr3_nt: TGTGCCAGCAGCTTGGGGTCTGCGACCCACACTGAAGCTTTCTTT

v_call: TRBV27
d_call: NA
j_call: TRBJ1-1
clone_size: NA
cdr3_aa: CASKGGPHTEAFF
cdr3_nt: TGTGCCAGCAAGGGGGGGCCGCACACTGAAGCTTTCTTT

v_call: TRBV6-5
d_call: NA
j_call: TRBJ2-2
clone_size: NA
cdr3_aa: CASSRVAANTGELFF
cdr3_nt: TGTGCCAGCAGCCGCGTCGCGGCGAACACCGGGGAGCTGTTTTTT

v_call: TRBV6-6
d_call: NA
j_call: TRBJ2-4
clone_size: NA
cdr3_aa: CASREGLRSQYF
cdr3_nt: TGTGCCAGCAGGGAGGGACTTCGTTCGCAGTACTTC

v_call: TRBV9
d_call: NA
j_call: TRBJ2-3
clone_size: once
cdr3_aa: CASSVVPRQIDTQYF
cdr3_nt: TGTGCCAGCAGCGTAGTTCCCCGACAGATTGATACGCAGTATTTT

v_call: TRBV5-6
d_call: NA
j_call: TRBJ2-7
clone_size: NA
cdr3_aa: CASSLRGFEDEQYF
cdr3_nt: TGTGCCAGCAGCTTGAGGGGTTTCGAGGACGAGCAGTACTTC

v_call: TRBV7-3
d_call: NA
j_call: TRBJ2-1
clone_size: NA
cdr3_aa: CASSSSRSGNEQFF
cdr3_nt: TGTGCCAGCAGCTCATCAAGGTCGGGCAATGAGCAGTTCTTC